The 10 T cell receptor beta chains given below trace back to one sample, sequenced in a study of shared clonotypes between healthy human individuals. Produced via immunoSEQ multiplex PCR; TCRdb's table is partial and in-frame only. The sample lists approximately 1,500,000 clones, approximately 98% seen once, with approximately 0.45% in the top ten. Material: naive CD4+ T cells sorted from blood. The subset here: CD45RA+ positively selected. The receptors originated from a man aged 25 to 40 in good health.

The chain employs TRBV2 and TRBJ2-1, with TRBD1 matching over 11 bases. V gave up 9 bases and J gave up 5 bases; unmatched junction bases: 3. This CDR3 spans 13 amino acids. Germline assignment: CDR1 SNHLY and CDR2 FYNNEI. DNA for the CDR3: TGTGCCAGTTGGGACAGGGGGGACAATGAGCAGTTCTTC. It translates to CASWDRGDNEQFF.

V gene TRBV2 combines with J gene TRBJ2-7, with D unclear. CDR1 and CDR2 from the germline V gene are SNHLY and FYNNEI. The V and J ends lost 8 bases and 0 bases respectively, with 14 bases between them. This CDR3 has 14 amino acids. In DNA, the CDR3 is TGTGCCAGCGTATATATAAGGACCTCCTACGAGCAGTACTTC. It specifies CASVYIRTSYEQYF.

This clone was recorded once. The chain carries TRBV6-6 and TRBJ1-2; 10 bases are a match to TRBD1. The length of the CDR3 is 14 residues. From germline, CDR1 is MNHNY and CDR2 SVGAGI (reference sequence). Trimming at V came to 7 bases and at J to 8 bases, leaving 10 bases not matched to a gene. This chain's CDR3 is CASTLTGGDSGYTF. The CDR3 DNA follows: TGTGCCAGCACCTTGACAGGGGGCGATTCCGGCTACACCTTC.

V is TRBV7-8 and J is TRBJ2-2; TRBD2 matches 15 bases. Unmatched junction bases numbered 9, after V lost 5 bases and J lost 5 bases. Germline assignment: CDR1 SGHVS and CDR2 FQNEAQ. This CDR3 has 18 amino acids. The CDR3, as DNA: TGTGCCAGCAGCCCAACCTTTGGACTAGCGGGAGGGACCGGGGAGCTGTTTTTT. Amino acids: CASSPTFGLAGGTGELFF.

The rearrangement joins TRBV14 to TRBJ2-7; 7 bases align to TRBD1. The CDR3 runs 15 residues. J was trimmed by 5 bases and V by 2 bases; bases with no gene match: 9. The germline gives CDR1 SGHDN, CDR2 FVKESK. CDR3 coding DNA: TGTGCCAGCAGCCAATGGACAGGCACCACCAACGAGCAGTACTTC. It is translated as CASSQWTGTTNEQYF.

The rearrangement uses TRBV10-3 and TRBJ2-3, with D perhaps being TRBD1 or TRBD2 (5 bases each). Germline CDR1 ENHRY, CDR2 SYGVKD. The CDR3 contains 16 residues. Trimming pared 0 bases from V and 2 bases from J, leaving 12 bases between. The CDR3 region has the DNA TGTGCCATCAGTGAGTCGGGGGTAGTTAACACAGATACGCAGTATTTT. Amino acid sequence: CAISESGVVNTDTQYF.

The rearrangement uses TRBV29-1 and TRBJ2-1; 7 bases are shared with TRBD2. The V gene's germline CDR1 is SQVTM and CDR2 ANQGSEA. This CDR3 region has 14 residues. With V trimmed by 1 base and J by 8 bases, 8 bases remained unmatched. The CDR3 DNA reads as TGCAGCGTTGAAGGCCAGCGGGATTACTATGAGCAGTTCTTC. Translation: CSVEGQRDYYEQFF.

The CDR3 is CASSLGDIQNTEAFF. CDR3 nucleotides: TGTGCCAGCAGCTTGGGGGACATACAGAACACTGAAGCTTTCTTT. The J gene is TRBJ1-1, the V gene TRBV7-9; possibly TRBD1 for D (6 bases). This CDR3 spans 15 amino acids. The ends were cut back, 3 bases at V and 1 base at J, with 12 bases in the middle. Germline V lookup: CDR1 SEHNR, CDR2 FQNEAQ (reference sequence). Combining the CDR3 with reference TRBV7-9 and TRBJ1-1 gives the whole variable domain DTGVSQNPRHKITKRGQNVTFRCDPISEHNRLYWYRQTLGQGPEFLTYFQNEAQLEKSRLLSDRFSAERPKGSFSTLEIQRTEQGDSAMYLCASSLGDIQNTEAFFGQGTRLTVV.

This rearrangement joins TRBV14 to TRBJ2-2; D remains unclear. The germline CDR1 and CDR2 sequences are SGHDN and FVKESK. The CDR3 totals 16 residues. Trimming pared 1 base from V and 3 bases from J, leaving 12 bases between. The CDR3 loop is CASSQAANLYTGELFF. Written as DNA, the CDR3 is TGTGCCAGCAGCCAAGCGGCCAACCTCTACACCGGGGAGCTGTTTTTT. Full variable domain (remainder filled in from reference TRBV14 and TRBJ2-2): EAGVTQFPSHSVIEKGQTVTLRCDPISGHDNLYWYRRVMGKEIKFLLHFVKESKQDESGMPNNRFLAERTGGTYSTLKVQPAELEDSGVYFCASSQAANLYTGELFFGEGSRLTVL.

This chain joins TRBV4-3 and TRBJ2-2; D is undetermined. CDR3 size: 15 residues. Deletions cut 1 base from V and 4 bases from J, with 10 bases between. The germline V gene encodes CDR1 LGHNA and CDR2 YSLEER. The CDR3 is CASSQVGSFTGELFF. For the CDR3, the DNA is TGCGCCAGCAGCCAAGTTGGTAGCTTCACCGGGGAGCTGTTTTTT.